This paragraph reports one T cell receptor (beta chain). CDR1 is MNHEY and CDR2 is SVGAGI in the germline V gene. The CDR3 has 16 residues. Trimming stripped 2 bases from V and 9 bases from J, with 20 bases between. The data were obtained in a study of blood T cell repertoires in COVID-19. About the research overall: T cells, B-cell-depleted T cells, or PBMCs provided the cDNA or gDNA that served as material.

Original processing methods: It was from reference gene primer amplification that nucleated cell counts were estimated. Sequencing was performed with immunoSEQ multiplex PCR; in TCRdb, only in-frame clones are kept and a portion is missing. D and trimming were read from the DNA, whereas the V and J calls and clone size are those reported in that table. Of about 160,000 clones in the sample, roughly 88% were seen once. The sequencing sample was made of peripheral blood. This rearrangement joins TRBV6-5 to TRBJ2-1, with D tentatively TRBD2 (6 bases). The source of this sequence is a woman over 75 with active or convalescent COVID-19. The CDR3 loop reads CASSYRGLSPRGEQFF. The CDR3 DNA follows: TGTGCCAGCAGTTACCGGGGACTGTCACCCCGAGGTGAGCAGTTCTTC.